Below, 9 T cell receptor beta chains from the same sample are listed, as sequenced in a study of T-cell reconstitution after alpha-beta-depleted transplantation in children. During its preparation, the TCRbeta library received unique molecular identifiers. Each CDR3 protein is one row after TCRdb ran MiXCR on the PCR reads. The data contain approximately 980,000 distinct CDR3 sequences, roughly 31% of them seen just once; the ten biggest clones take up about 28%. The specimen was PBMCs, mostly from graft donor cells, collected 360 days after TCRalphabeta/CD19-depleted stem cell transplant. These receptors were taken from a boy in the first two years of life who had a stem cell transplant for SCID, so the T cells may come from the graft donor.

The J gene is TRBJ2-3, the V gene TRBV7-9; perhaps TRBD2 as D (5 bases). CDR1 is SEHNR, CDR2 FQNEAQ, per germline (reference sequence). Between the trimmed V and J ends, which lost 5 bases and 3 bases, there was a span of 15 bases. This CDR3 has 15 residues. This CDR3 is CASSPSGLGTDTQYF. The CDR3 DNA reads TGTGCCAGCAGCCCCAGCGGACTGGGGACAGATACGCAGTATTTT. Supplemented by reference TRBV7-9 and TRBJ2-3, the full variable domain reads DTGVSQNPRHKITKRGQNVTFRCDPISEHNRLYWYRQTLGQGPEFLTYFQNEAQLEKSRLLSDRFSAERPKGSFSTLEIQRTEQGDSAMYLCASSPSGLGTDTQYFGPGTRLTVL.

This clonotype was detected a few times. CDR3 in amino acids: CSARDPSGGHTDTQYF. CDR3 sequence (DNA): TGCAGTGCTAGAGATCCCTCCGGGGGGCACACAGATACGCAGTATTTT. This chain uses TRBV20-1 with TRBJ2-3; TRBD2 might be the D (7 bases). The length of the CDR3 is 16 residues. The germline CDR1 and CDR2 sequences are DFQATT and SNEGSKA (reference sequence). V was trimmed by 0 bases and J by 2 bases, leaving 15 bases between them.

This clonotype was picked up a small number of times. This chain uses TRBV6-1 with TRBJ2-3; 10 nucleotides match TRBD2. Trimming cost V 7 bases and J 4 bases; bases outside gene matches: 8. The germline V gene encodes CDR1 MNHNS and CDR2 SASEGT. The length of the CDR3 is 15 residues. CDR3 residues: CASNERGGIADTQYF. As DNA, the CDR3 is TGTGCCAGCAATGAGCGGGGGGGAATCGCAGATACGCAGTATTTT.

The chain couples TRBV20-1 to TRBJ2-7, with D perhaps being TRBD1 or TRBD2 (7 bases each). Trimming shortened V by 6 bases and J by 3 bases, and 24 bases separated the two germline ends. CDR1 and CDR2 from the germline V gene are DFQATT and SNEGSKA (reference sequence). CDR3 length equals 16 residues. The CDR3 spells CSARTSRGQPVYEQYF. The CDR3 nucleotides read TGCAGTGCCCGGACTAGTAGGGGGCAACCGGTCTACGAGCAGTACTTC.

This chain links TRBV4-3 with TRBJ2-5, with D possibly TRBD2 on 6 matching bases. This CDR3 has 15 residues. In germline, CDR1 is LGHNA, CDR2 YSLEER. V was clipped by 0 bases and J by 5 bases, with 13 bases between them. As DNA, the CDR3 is TGCGCCAGCAGCCAAGATTTGGGACGGGAGGAGACCCAGTACTTC. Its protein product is CASSQDLGREETQYF.

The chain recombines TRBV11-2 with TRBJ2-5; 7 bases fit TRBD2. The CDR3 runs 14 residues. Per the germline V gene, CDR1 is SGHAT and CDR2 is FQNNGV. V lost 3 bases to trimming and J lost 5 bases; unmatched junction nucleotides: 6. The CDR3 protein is CASSFGGGPETQYF. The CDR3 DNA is TGTGCCAGCAGCTTCGGCGGGGGACCGGAGACCCAGTACTTC.

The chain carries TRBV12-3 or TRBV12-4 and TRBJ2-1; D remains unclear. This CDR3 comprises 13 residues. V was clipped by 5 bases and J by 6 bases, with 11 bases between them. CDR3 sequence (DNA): TGTGCCAGCAGTCCTTTACTACCCAATGAGCAGTTCTTC. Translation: CASSPLLPNEQFF.

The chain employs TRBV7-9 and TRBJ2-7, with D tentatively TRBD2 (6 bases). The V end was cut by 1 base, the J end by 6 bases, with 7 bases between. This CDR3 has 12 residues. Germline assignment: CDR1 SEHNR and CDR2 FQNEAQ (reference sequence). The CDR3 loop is CASSLGEAEQYF. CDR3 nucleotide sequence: TGTGCCAGCAGCTTAGGGGAGGCCGAGCAGTACTTC.

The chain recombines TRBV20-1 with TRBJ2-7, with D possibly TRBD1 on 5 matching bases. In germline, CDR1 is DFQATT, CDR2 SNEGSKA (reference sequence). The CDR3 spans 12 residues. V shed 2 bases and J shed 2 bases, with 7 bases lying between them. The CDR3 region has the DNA TGCAGTGCTAGAAAGACAGCCTACGAGCAGTACTTC. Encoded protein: CSARKTAYEQYF.